Given below is one TCR beta chain in context. As yet, its antigen is unknown. These data belong to a study of monozygotic twins with inflammatory bowel disease. Researchers generated cDNA in eight separate reactions per sample. With the 5' RACE reads reprocessed, TCRdb shows one record per CDR3 protein and no DNA. This table holds around 380,000 distinct CDR3 sequences. Study-wide points: Especially with disease activity, IBD patients shared fewer clonotypes with others than healthy twins did. TCRbeta inverse Simpson diversity was decreased in IBD patients versus healthy co-twins.

This CDR3 is built from 15 residues. Germline-derived CDR1 and CDR2 are SGHDN and FVKESK. This TCR came from a human donor with ulcerative colitis or Crohn's disease, or a healthy co-twin of an affected twin (not recorded which). The V gene is TRBV14, the J gene TRBJ1-2; TCRdb names TRBD1, which stays unverified in the absence of DNA. The sequenced sample was blood. CDR3 sequence reads: CASSQVLWDSYGYTF.